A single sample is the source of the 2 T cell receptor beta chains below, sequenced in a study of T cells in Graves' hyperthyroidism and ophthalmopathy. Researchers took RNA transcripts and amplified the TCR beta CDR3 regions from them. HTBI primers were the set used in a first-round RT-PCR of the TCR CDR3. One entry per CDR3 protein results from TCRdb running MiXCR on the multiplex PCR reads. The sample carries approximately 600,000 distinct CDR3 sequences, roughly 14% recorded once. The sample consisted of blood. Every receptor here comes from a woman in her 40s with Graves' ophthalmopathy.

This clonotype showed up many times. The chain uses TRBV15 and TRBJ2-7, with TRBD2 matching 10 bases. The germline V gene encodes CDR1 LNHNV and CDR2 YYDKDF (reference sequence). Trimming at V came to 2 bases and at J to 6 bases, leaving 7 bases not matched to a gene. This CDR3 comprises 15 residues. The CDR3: CATSRLAGEAFEQYF. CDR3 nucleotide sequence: TGTGCCACCAGCAGACTAGCGGGAGAGGCGTTCGAGCAGTACTTC.

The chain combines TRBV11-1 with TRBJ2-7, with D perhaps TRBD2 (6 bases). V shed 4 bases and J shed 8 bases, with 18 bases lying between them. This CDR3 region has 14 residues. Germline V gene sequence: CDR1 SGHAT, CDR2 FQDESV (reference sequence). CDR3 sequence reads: CASSYAGSAAQQYF. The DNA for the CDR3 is TGTGCCAGCAGCTATGCGGGATCGGCGGCTCAGCAGTACTTC.